The 4 T cell receptor beta chains below come from one sample, sequenced in a study of prognosis after radiotherapy for stage I lung cancer. The authors amplified TCR beta CDR3 from genomic DNA using two-round multiplex PCR. With primers specific to each TRBV and TRBJ gene, the first-round PCR was performed. TCRdb independently ran MiXCR on the multiplex PCR reads; one entry per CDR3 protein. Found here are around 14,000 distinct CDR3 sequences, around 27% of them singletons; the top ten hold around an eighth. This sample comprised PBMCs, obtained before or after stereotactic body radiation therapy (not recorded which). The receptors were sampled from a donor over 45 with non-small cell lung cancer.

This clonotype was recorded many times. The CDR3 here is CASRAGQGGNIQYF. For the CDR3, the DNA is TGTGCCAGCAGAGCGGGACAGGGTGGAAACATTCAGTACTTC. The chain joins TRBV7-9 to TRBJ2-4; 9 bases are a match to TRBD1. Germline V lookup: CDR1 SEHNR, CDR2 FQNEAQ (reference sequence). V dropped 6 bases and J dropped 6; count of bases not matched to a gene: 6. The CDR3 sequence is 14 residues long.

This clonotype has ten or more counts. V is TRBV7-8 and J is TRBJ1-2, with 7 bases matching TRBD1. Germline loops: CDR1 SGHVS, CDR2 FQNEAQ. There are 17 residues in the CDR3. The trim removed 5 bases at V and 2 bases at J, leaving 14 bases unmatched. The CDR3 sequence: CASSPRQGRVPNYGYTF. CDR3 nucleotides: TGTGCCAGCAGCCCAAGACAGGGTCGGGTTCCGAACTATGGCTACACCTTC. Looking up the rest from reference TRBV7-8 and TRBJ1-2 gives the full variable domain: GAGVSQSPRYKVAKRGQDVALRCDPISGHVSLFWYQQALGQGPEFLTYFQNEAQLDKSGLPSDRFFAERPEGSVSTLKIQRTQQEDSAVYLCASSPRQGRVPNYGYTFGSGTRLTVV.

This clonotype was counted at least ten times. The J gene is TRBJ1-4, the V gene TRBV14, with a tentative D call TRBD1 (6 bases). V gave up 6 bases and J gave up 7 bases, with 18 bases separating them. This CDR3 is built from 15 residues. Germline assignment: CDR1 SGHDN and CDR2 FVKESK. CDR3 region: CASSLQGLKGEKLFF. The DNA for the CDR3 is TGTGCCAGCAGTCTACAGGGTCTTAAAGGTGAAAAACTGTTTTTT.

By its share, this clonotype is medium-sized. V gene TRBV25-1 combines with J gene TRBJ2-1; 9 nucleotides align to TRBD2. After removal of 2 bases from V and 2 bases from J, the junction contained 4 bases not matched to a gene. CDR3 length: 16 amino acids. The germline V gene has CDR1 MGHDK and CDR2 SYGVNS. CDR3 region: CASSESGGTPYNEQFF. CDR3 DNA: TGTGCCAGCAGTGAAAGCGGGGGGACACCCTACAATGAGCAGTTCTTC.